This T cell receptor (beta chain) was documented in a study of blood T cell repertoires in COVID-19. At the level of the study: The origin of the acute and convalescent COVID-19 samples was the United States, Italy and Spain. Sample material is recorded as cDNA or gDNA derived from T cells, B-cell-depleted T cells, or PBMCs.

V was pared by 5 bases and J by 8 bases, with 13 bases of the junction left unmatched. The CDR3 extends over 15 amino acids. CDR1 is SGHVS and CDR2 is FQNEAQ in the germline V gene. Original handling: Cell counts per sample came from amplifying reference gene primers. Produced via immunoSEQ multiplex PCR; TCRdb's table is partial and in-frame only. V, J and clone size were drawn from that table, and D and trimming were deduced from the DNA. This table has 120,000 or so clones, about 77% appearing once. This clone was counted between two and nine times. Source material: peripheral blood. This receptor was identified in a human donor in a cohort sampled during active COVID-19. The chain links TRBV7-8 to TRBJ1-2; 8 bases are shared with TRBD1. The CDR3 sequence: CASSAPGQVTGGYTF. CDR3 in DNA: TGTGCCAGCAGCGCCCCGGGACAGGTGACGGGAGGCTACACCTTC.